Listed below are T cell receptor beta chains from one sample, sequenced in a study of cytomegalovirus exposure and HLA in healthy donors. Using immunoSEQ multiplex PCR, the repertoire was profiled, and TCRdb retains in-frame clones only, with some absent. The table includes about 120,000 clones, roughly 80% detected once. The sequenced sample was PBMCs. These receptors were obtained from a young man in good health and CMV-seronegative. CDR3s include the opening cysteine and the closing phenylalanine or tryptophan. D genes are given only for firm matches. Only some rows state a clone size, as once, few, many or a class for expanded clones.

TRBJ2-7	once	TRBV23-1	TRBD1	CASSPQSSGTGSYEQYF	TGCGCCAGCAGTCCACAATCGAGCGGGACAGGGTCCTACGAGCAGTACTTC
TRBJ1-5	NA	TRBV28	NA	CASSPPGDNQPQHF	TGTGCCAGCAGCCCCCCAGGGGACAATCAGCCCCAGCATTTT
TRBJ1-2	NA	TRBV2	NA	CASSRDFNYGYTF	TGTGCCAGCAGCCGGGACTTTAACTATGGCTACACCTTC
TRBJ2-5	NA	TRBV6-1	NA	CASSETGGFRETQYF	TGTGCCAGCAGTGAAACAGGTGGTTTCCGAGAGACCCAGTACTTC
TRBJ1-3	NA	TRBV5-1	TRBD1	CASSSTGAGNTIYF	TGCGCCAGCAGCAGCACAGGGGCTGGAAACACCATATATTTT
TRBJ2-5	NA	TRBV6-5	NA	CASSSHVRETQYF	TGTGCCAGCAGCTCACATGTGCGGGAGACCCAGTACTTC
TRBJ1-6	NA	TRBV2	NA	CASSSFDSSLNSPLHF	TGTGCCAGCAGTTCTTTCGACAGCTCACTTAATTCACCCCTCCACTTT
TRBJ2-7	NA	TRBV12-5	TRBD1	CASGMSGQLSSYEQYF	TGTGCTAGTGGTATGTCGGGACAGTTGAGCTCCTACGAGCAGTACTTC
TRBJ2-1	once	TRBV7-8	TRBD1	CASSSGQPNEQFF	TGTGCCAGCAGCTCGGGACAGCCCAATGAGCAGTTCTTC
TRBJ2-4	NA	TRBV5-1	NA	CASSLILRGKNIQYF	TGCGCCAGCAGCTTGATACTGAGAGGCAAAAACATTCAGTACTTC
TRBJ1-6	NA	TRBV5-1	NA	CASSLDQWSSYNSPLHF	TGCGCCAGCAGCTTGGACCAGTGGAGCTCCTATAATTCACCCCTCCACTTT
TRBJ1-6	NA	TRBV5-1	NA	CASSVGGNSKSSPLHF	TGCGCCAGCAGTGTCGGAGGGAACAGCAAGAGTTCACCCCTCCACTTT
TRBJ2-7	NA	TRBV11-2	TRBD1	CASSKTGPPYEQYF	TGTGCCAGCAGTAAGACAGGGCCACCCTACGAGCAGTACTTC